This T cell receptor beta chain was sequenced for a study of T cell responses to AZD1222 COVID-19 vaccine. Study-wide results and limits: Nearly half of the spike-specific TCRs reportedly recognize variant regions that carry no mutations.

The CDR3 length is 14 residues. After removal of 4 bases from V and 6 bases from J, the junction contained 2 bases not matched to a gene. The germline V gene has CDR1 MGHDK and CDR2 SYGVNS. TCRdb's copy holds only in-frame clones and misses some; the assay was immunoSEQ multiplex PCR. The table records under 140,000 clones, roughly 90% of them present only once. Of note for this clone: The antigen is undetermined.

The sequencing used peripheral blood, collected 28 days after the second AZD1222 dose. This rearrangement joins TRBV25-1 to TRBJ1-6; 8 bases agree with TRBD1. This TCR came from an adult who received the AZD1222 COVID-19 vaccine. In DNA form, the CDR3 reads TGTGCCAGCAGTGGACAGGGGTCTAATTCACCCCTCCACTTT. It yields the protein CASSGQGSNSPLHF.